This TCR beta chain emerged from a study of blood T cells in healthy people across ages. A word on this clonotype: At one of its ends the junction is not consistent with the germline gene, which may arise from a read error.

With a J-beta primer mix and a sample-barcoded 5' primer, a second PCR ran about 7 to 12 cycles. CDR3-containing paired-end reads numbered at least 2.5 million in each sample. TCRdb re-analysed the 5' RACE reads in MiXCR, keeping a single row per CDR3 protein. Here the sample spans around 1,000,000 distinct CDR3 sequences, 25% being singletons. CDR1 and CDR2 (germline): SNHLY, FYNNEI. The CDR3 is 16 amino acids. The same specimen was also included in a second study, on T cells of mothers and their children.

V gene TRBV2 combines with J gene TRBJ1-2; 11 bases match TRBD1. Specimen: blood. This sequence was found in a girl under 10 years old in good health. Here the CDR3 reads CAGSVDRTGGGYGYTF. The CDR3 DNA follows: TGTGCCGGCAGTGTAGACCGGACAGGGGGCGGCTATGGCTACACCTTC.